The source of this T cell receptor (beta chain) is a study of cytotoxic CD8 clonotypes in ibrutinib-treated CLL. Across the study: Partial responses totalled about 24 and complete responses 2; after median approximately 74 months, approximately 15 remained remitted and around twelve progressed. Following treatment for a median roughly twelve months, range 6 to 36, response samples were then taken. Study-wide points: Sample timing was unmatched between remission and later-progressing patients; lymph nodes unstudied. The study found clonality rose at ibrutinib response, then fell toward baseline at progression.

On this clone: As yet, its antigen is unknown.

This table comes from immunoSEQ multiplex PCR, and its TCRdb copy is limited to in-frame clones, with some not included. The repertoire holds about 34,000 clones, with roughly three quarters as singletons. The ends were cut back, 0 bases at V and 8 bases at J, with 20 bases in the middle. The CDR3 spans 17 residues. Germline-derived CDR1 and CDR2 are SGDLS and YYNGEE. The receptor comes from a human donor with chronic lymphocytic leukemia. This rearrangement joins TRBV9 to TRBJ1-4; a possible D gene is TRBD1 (5 bases). Sample: PBMCs, taken before ibrutinib treatment. CDR3 sequence (DNA): TGTGCCAGCAGCGTAGACCTAGGGGCAGGGATCGGAGAAAAACTGTTTTTT. Amino acids: CASSVDLGAGIGEKLFF.